The T cell receptor (beta chain) under discussion was sequenced for a study of CD8+ T cells in alopecia areata. Study in general: Dosing spanned 6 to 18 months on tofacitinib, then 6 months off drug.

The treatment was: oral pan-JAK inhibitor, 5-10 mg twice daily. Following RNA extraction, reverse transcription yielded cDNA that acted as the sequencing template. Repertoires were generated with immunoSEQ multiplex PCR, while TCRdb's copy carries only in-frame clones and drops some. The table lists some 220,000 clones, about 50% of them singletons. V lost 2 bases to trimming and J lost 8 bases, with 10 bases between them. Germline lookup yields CDR1 SGHTA and CDR2 FQGTGA. This CDR3 has 14 residues. General observations from the study: Shared TCR sequences were less clear between patients than in mice, possibly partly from HLA diversity.

As concerns this clone: Its antigen is undetermined.

The chain uses TRBV7-3 and TRBJ2-6; a possible D gene is TRBD2 (5 bases). Sequencing used CD4+ T cells sorted from blood, obtained at week 4, from a patient treated with tofacitinib. This clonotype was sampled from a human donor with alopecia areata. This chain's CDR3 is CASSLFPGTNVLTF. DNA for the CDR3: TGTGCCAGCAGCTTATTCCCGGGGACCAACGTCCTGACTTTC.